This TCR beta chain was found in a study of cytomegalovirus exposure and HLA in healthy donors. As to this clone: Its antigen is unknown.

General study results and limits: Data from an earlier analysis indicated that most TCR beta V segments were productive either about 90% or about 30% of the time. Other equally common chains were less clonally expanded than HLA-associated TCR beta chains, a later analysis showed. V segments that were indistinguishable, TRBV6-2 and TRBV6-3 among them, were omitted from analysis.

The PCR contained 60 Vbeta and 13 Jbeta primers. The method was immunoSEQ multiplex PCR; TCRdb's version includes in-frame clones alone and lacks a portion of them. The table records roughly 140,000 clones, 79% of them present only once. From germline, CDR1 is SGDLS and CDR2 YYNGEE. V was pared by 4 bases and J by 3 bases, with 9 bases between. The CDR3 totals 13 residues. The TCR originated in a woman aged 40 to 50 in good health and CMV-seropositive. The V and J genes are TRBV9 and TRBJ2-3; D gene uncertain. Sequenced: PBMCs. The CDR3 coding sequence is TGTGCCAGCAGCTTCCTCGTTACAGATACGCAGTATTTT. Translation: CASSFLVTDTQYF.